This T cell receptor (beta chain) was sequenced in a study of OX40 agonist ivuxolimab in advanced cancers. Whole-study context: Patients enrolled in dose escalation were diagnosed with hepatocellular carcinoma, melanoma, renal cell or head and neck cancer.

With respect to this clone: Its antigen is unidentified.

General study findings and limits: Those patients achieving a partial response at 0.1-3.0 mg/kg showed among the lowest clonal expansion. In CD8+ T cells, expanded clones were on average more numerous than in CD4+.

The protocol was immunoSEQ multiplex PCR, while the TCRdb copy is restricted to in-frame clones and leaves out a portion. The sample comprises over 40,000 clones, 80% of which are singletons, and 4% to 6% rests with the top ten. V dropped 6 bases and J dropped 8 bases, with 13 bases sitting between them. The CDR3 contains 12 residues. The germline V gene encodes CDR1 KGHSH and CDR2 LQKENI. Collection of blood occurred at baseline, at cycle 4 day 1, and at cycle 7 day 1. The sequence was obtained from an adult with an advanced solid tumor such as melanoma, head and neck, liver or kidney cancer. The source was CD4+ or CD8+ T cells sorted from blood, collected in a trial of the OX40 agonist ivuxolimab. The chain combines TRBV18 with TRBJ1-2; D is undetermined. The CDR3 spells CASSDLSRGYTF. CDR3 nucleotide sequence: TGTGCCAGCTCGGACCTCTCGCGGGGCTACACCTTC.